This TCR beta chain was identified in a study of beta chain features in type 1 diabetes. General study points: Researchers report that Type 1 diabetes patients had moderately but significantly shorter TCRB CDR3s across all four CD4+ subsets. Naive, central memory and regulatory TCRB repertoires appeared more similar among patients than healthy donors.

With respect to this clone: Antigen unknown.

Sequencing targeted expressed TCRB transcripts, as all isolated RNA had been reverse transcribed. Some clones are missing from TCRdb's copy, which holds only in-frame ones; the method was immunoSEQ multiplex PCR. The sample consists of approximately 280,000 clones, about 15% of them appearing once. One heparinised draw of blood, averaging approximately 110 mL, came from each donor. The germline V and J ends were trimmed by 5 bases and 5 bases, with 15 bases remaining between them. The CDR3 loop spans 14 amino acids. Per the germline V gene, CDR1 is SGHAT and CDR2 is FQNNGV. The V gene is TRBV11-2, the J gene TRBJ2-5; possibly TRBD2 for D (6 bases). Sequenced input: naive CD4+ T cells from blood. This receptor was taken from a young man with type 1 diabetes. The CDR3: CASSMARRVETQYF. DNA for the CDR3: TGTGCCAGCAGCATGGCCAGGAGGGTGGAGACCCAGTACTTC.